Presented here are 7 T cell receptor beta chains from one specimen sequenced in a study of monozygotic twins with inflammatory bowel disease. TCRdb reprocessed the 5' RACE reads and stores each CDR3 protein as one record, lacking DNA. Here the sample table reports more than 300,000 distinct CDR3 sequences. Specimen: blood. These receptors were taken from a human donor with ulcerative colitis or Crohn's disease, or a healthy co-twin of an affected twin (not recorded which).

The rearrangement joins TRBV4-1 to TRBJ1-5; the D call from TCRdb, TRBD1, cannot be confirmed without DNA. The germline V gene has CDR1 MGHRA and CDR2 YSYEKL. CDR3 length equals 19 residues. The CDR3 region is CASSQAGLGPGQGAQPQHF.

J is TRBJ2-3 and V is TRBV7-3; TCRdb's D call of TRBD2 is untestable without DNA. This CDR3 is 14 amino acids long. CDR1 and CDR2 (germline): SGHTA, FQGTGA. The CDR3: CASSTRLAEDTQYF.

CDR3 protein: CASSWGTSGGATQKETQYF. The chain recombines TRBV5-1 with TRBJ2-5; TCRdb calls TRBD2, which cannot be checked without DNA. CDR3 size: 19 residues. Germline V gene lookup returns CDR1 SGHRS and CDR2 YFSETQ.

The V and J genes are TRBV6-5 and TRBJ1-2. There are 13 residues in the CDR3. The germline CDR1 and CDR2 sequences are MNHEY and SVGAGI. The CDR3 is CATNLPGSFSYTF.

This chain links TRBV12-3 or TRBV12-4 with TRBJ2-5; the D call of TRBD2 rests on TCRdb alone, since no DNA is present to check it. This CDR3 spans 15 amino acids. The CDR3 loop reads CASSERAGGKETQYF.

This chain joins TRBV6-2 or TRBV6-3 and TRBJ1-1; checking the TCRdb D call of TRBD1 is not possible without DNA. The CDR3 covers 17 residues. The germline gives CDR1 MNHEY, CDR2 SVGEGT. The CDR3 sequence: CASSYSMGQMLNTEAFF.

J is TRBJ2-7 and V is TRBV20-1; the TCRdb call, TRBD1, lacks DNA for checking. This CDR3 is 14 amino acids long. Looked up from germline, CDR1 is DFQATT and CDR2 is SNEGSKA (reference sequence). The CDR3 region is CSARGRQYSYEQYF.